The 14 T cell receptor beta chains below all came from one sample that was sequenced in a study of shared clonotypes between healthy human individuals. Sequenced by immunoSEQ multiplex PCR; TCRdb stores in-frame clones only, minus some. The sample shows a few million clones, around 90% of them seen only once. The source material was naive CD4+ T cells sorted from blood. Specified subset: CD45RA+ positively selected. These receptors originate from a man younger than 30 in good health.

This clone was seen only once. The chain joins TRBV5-4 to TRBJ2-2, with 9 nucleotides matching TRBD1. The CDR3 runs 15 residues. Germline V lookup: CDR1 SGHNT, CDR2 YYREEE (reference sequence). Unmatched junction bases numbered 8, after V lost 5 bases and J lost 6 bases. CDR3 sequence: CASSRGQGWSGELFF. For the CDR3, the DNA is TGTGCCAGCAGTCGGGGACAGGGCTGGTCCGGGGAGCTGTTTTTT. The full variable domain, with the rest looked up from reference TRBV5-4 and TRBJ2-2, is ETGVTQSPTHLIKTRGQQVTLRCSSQSGHNTVSWYQQALGQGPQFIFQYYREEENGRGNFPPRFSGLQFPNYSSELNVNALELDDSALYLCASSRGQGWSGELFFGEGSRLTVL.

This clone has just a few counts. This same CDR3 is encoded by further DNA sequences in the sample. This rearrangement joins TRBV28 to TRBJ2-5; D remains ambiguous. This CDR3 is 12 amino acids long. V gave up 5 bases and J gave up 4 bases, with 8 bases separating them. Germline V gene lookup returns CDR1 MDHEN and CDR2 SYDVKM. The CDR3: CASSPPGETQYF. In DNA form, the CDR3 reads TGTGCCAGCAGTCCCCCCGGAGAGACCCAGTACTTC.

This clone was seen just once. The rearrangement links TRBV11-2 to TRBJ1-1, with TRBD1 as a possible D gene (5 bases). The germline V and J ends were trimmed by 0 bases and 4 bases, with 15 bases remaining between them. CDR1 and CDR2 (germline): SGHAT, FQNNGV. This CDR3 has 16 amino acids. CDR3 nucleotides: TGTGCCAGCAGCTTAGAGGGAGGGAAAGGGGCCACTGAAGCTTTCTTT. It is translated as CASSLEGGKGATEAFF.

The J gene is TRBJ2-1, the V gene TRBV6-5; the match to TRBD2 covers 10 bases. The CDR3 length is 14 residues. V was clipped by 5 bases and J by 9 bases; unmatched bases: 7. The V gene's germline CDR1 is MNHEY and CDR2 SVGAGI. The CDR3 loop reads CASSQTTSGSEQFF. In DNA form, the CDR3 reads TGTGCCAGCAGTCAAACGACTAGCGGGTCTGAGCAGTTCTTC.

The chain is built from TRBV7-2 and TRBJ1-6; TRBD1 is a possible D gene (5 bases). The CDR3 extends over 16 amino acids. V dropped 4 bases and J dropped 7 bases, with 17 bases sitting between them. The germline gives CDR1 SGHTA, CDR2 FQGNSA. CDR3 DNA sequence: TGTGCCAGCAGCTCAGAGGGTGGGGACCGGAATTCACCCCTCCACTTT. Protein sequence: CASSSEGGDRNSPLHF.

The chain carries TRBV7-2 and TRBJ1-5; no firm D call. CDR3 length equals 14 residues. Trimming pared 1 base from V and 3 bases from J, leaving 7 bases between. Germline V gene sequence: CDR1 SGHTA, CDR2 FQGNSA. The CDR3 DNA is TGTGCCAGCAGCTTAGGGGCACCCAATCAGCCCCAGCATTTT. This sequence encodes CASSLGAPNQPQHF.

The V gene is TRBV21-1, the J gene TRBJ1-1. TRBV21-1 is a listed pseudogene. The CDR3 extends over 18 amino acids. The CDR3 DNA reads as TGTGCCAGCAGCATATATTTTTCGTCTTCTATTATGAACACTGAAGCTTTCTTT. This translates into CASSIYFSSSIMNTEAFF.

This clone was recorded only once. CDR3: CATRQGNQPQHF. For the CDR3, the DNA is TGTGCCACTCGACAGGGGAACCAGCCCCAGCATTTT. The chain links TRBV6-6 to TRBJ1-5, with 8 bases that match TRBD1. Losses at the gene ends were 10 bases for V and 7 bases for J; bases not matched to a gene: 6. Germline V gives CDR1 MNHNY, CDR2 SVGAGI (reference sequence). The CDR3 covers 12 residues.

This clone was observed a handful of times. The chain uses TRBV30 and TRBJ1-4; tentative D call: TRBD1 (6 bases). V lost 4 bases and J 3 bases, leaving 12 bases between the germline ends. Germline lookup yields CDR1 GTSNPN and CDR2 SVGIG (reference sequence). This CDR3 comprises 14 residues. The CDR3 DNA sequence: TGTGCCTGGAACAGGGATTATGCTAATGAAAAACTGTTTTTT. This encodes CAWNRDYANEKLFF.

V gene TRBV30 combines with J gene TRBJ2-6; D not certain. V lost 1 base to trimming and J lost 0 bases, with 22 bases between them. Germline-derived CDR1 and CDR2 are GTSNPN and SVGIG (reference sequence). The CDR3 runs 20 residues. In DNA, the CDR3 is TGTGCCTGGAGTGATTTAACAGCCAGCTATAAGGTCTCTGGGGCCAACGTCCTGACTTTC. Amino acid sequence: CAWSDLTASYKVSGANVLTF.

The J gene is TRBJ1-4, the V gene TRBV25-1; 8 nucleotides agree with TRBD1. The CDR3 covers 15 residues. Germline CDR1 MGHDK, CDR2 SYGVNS. Losses at the gene ends were 4 bases for V and 8 bases for J; bases not matched to a gene: 9. CDR3 protein: CASSVGQGDGEKLFF. The CDR3 DNA sequence: TGTGCCAGCAGTGTAGGACAGGGCGATGGGGAAAAACTGTTTTTT.

The chain has TRBV29-1 and TRBJ2-7; D might be TRBD2 (5 bases). Germline V CDR1 and CDR2: SQVTM, ANQGSEA. V gave up 3 bases and J gave up 4 bases, with 10 bases separating them. The length of the CDR3 is 12 residues. The CDR3 nucleotides are TGCAGCGTTGACGTGGGCGGGTACGAGCAGTACTTC. Translated: CSVDVGGYEQYF.

This clone occurred once. The V call is TRBV28, the J call TRBJ1-6; D ambiguous. The CDR3 length is 14 residues. Germline loops: CDR1 MDHEN, CDR2 SYDVKM. The V and J ends lost 1 base and 13 bases respectively, with 14 bases between them. CDR3 in DNA: TGTGCCAGCAGTTTATTAGGGAATGAGAGTCCCCTCCACTTT. Its translation is CASSLLGNESPLHF.

Concerning this clone: This specimen includes other DNA sequences encoding the same CDR3. V usage is TRBV18 and J usage is TRBJ2-5, with 13 nucleotides matching TRBD2. V gave up 3 bases and J gave up 2 bases; unmatched junction bases: 3. Germline loops: CDR1 KGHSH, CDR2 LQKENI. The CDR3 totals 16 residues. The CDR3 spells CASSPLLAGGQETQYF. The CDR3, as DNA: TGTGCCAGCTCACCTCTACTAGCGGGAGGGCAAGAGACCCAGTACTTC.